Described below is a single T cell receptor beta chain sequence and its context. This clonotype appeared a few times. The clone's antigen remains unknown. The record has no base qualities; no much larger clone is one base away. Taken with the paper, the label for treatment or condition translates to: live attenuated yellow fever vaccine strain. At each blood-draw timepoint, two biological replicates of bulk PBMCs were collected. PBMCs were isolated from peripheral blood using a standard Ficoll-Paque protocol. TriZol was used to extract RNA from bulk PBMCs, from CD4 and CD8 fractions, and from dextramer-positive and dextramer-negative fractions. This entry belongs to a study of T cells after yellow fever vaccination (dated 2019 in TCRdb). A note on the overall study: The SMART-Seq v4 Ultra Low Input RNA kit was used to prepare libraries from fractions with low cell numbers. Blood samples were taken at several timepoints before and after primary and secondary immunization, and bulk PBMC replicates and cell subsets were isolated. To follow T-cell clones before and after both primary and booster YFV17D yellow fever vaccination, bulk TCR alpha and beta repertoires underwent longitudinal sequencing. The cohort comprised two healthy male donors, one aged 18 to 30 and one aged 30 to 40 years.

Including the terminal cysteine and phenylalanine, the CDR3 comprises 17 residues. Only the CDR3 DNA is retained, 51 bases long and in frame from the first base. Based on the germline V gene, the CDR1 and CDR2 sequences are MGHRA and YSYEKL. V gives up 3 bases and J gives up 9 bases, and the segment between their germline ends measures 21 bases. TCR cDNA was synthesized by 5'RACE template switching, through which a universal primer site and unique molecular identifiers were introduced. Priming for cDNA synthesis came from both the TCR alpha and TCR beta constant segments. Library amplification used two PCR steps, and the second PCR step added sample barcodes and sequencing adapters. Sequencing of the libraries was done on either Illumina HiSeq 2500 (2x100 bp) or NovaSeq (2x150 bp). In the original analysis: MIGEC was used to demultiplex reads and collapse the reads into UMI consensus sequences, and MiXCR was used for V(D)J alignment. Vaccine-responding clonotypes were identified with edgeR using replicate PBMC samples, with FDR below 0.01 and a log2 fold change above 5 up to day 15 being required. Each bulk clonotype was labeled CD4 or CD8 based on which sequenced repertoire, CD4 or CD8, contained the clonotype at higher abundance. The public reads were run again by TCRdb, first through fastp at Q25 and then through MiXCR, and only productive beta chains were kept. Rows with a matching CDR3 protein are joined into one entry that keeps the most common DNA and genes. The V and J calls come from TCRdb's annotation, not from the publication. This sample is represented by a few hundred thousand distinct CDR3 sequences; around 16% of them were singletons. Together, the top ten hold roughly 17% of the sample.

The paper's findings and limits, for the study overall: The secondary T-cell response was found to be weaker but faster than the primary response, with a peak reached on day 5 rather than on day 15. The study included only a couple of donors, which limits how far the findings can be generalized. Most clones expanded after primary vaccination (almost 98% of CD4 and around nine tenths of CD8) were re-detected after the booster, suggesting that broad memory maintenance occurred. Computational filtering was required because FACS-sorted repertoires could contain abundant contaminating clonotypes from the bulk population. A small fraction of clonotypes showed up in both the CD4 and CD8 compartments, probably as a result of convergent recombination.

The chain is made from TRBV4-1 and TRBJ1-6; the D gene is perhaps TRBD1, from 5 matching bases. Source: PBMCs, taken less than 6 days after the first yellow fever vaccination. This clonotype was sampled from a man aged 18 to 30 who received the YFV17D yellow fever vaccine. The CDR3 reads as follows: CASSHATVDRDASPLHF. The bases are TGCGCCAGCAGCCACGCGACCGTAGACAGAGACGCTTCACCCCTCCACTTT.